This T cell receptor beta chain was identified during a study of identical twins. Study results and limitations: Beta out-of-frame twin sharing showed a weaker excess. Memory repertoires showed no such pattern, whereas abundant cord blood beta clonotypes carried fewer insertions. Part of the zero-insertion signal could reflect confounding by invariant MAIT and iNKT cells.

Notes on this clonotype: The antigen remains undetermined.

The CDR3 totals 14 residues. CDR1 is SGHVS and CDR2 is FNYEAQ in the germline V gene. Trimming removed 4 bases from V and 7 bases from J, with 13 bases in between. cDNA carried unique molecular identifiers, and a universal primer site was added by template switching. Each CDR3 protein gets one entry after TCRdb re-called the 5' RACE reads with MiXCR. Of about 530,000 distinct CDR3 sequences in the sample, around 20% were seen once. The sample was also linked to a second study, of yellow fever vaccine responses in identical twins.

Sequenced: CD4+ T cells sorted from blood. The sequence came from a woman aged 18 to 35 in good health. The J gene is TRBJ2-2, the V gene TRBV7-6, with D perhaps matching TRBD1 (5 bases). CDR3 loop: CASSSNQGYGELFF. The CDR3 DNA is TGTGCCAGCAGCTCAAACCAGGGCTACGGGGAGCTGTTTTTT.